This T cell receptor beta chain was recovered during a study of patients and donors after allogeneic stem cell transplantation. Trimming pared 0 bases from V and 2 bases from J, leaving 11 bases between. Germline V gives CDR1 LGHNA, CDR2 YSLEER. This CDR3 is built from 15 residues. This clonotype was observed a few times. MiXCR was run by TCRdb on the RT-PCR reads, yielding one entry per CDR3 protein. The sample shows some 960,000 distinct CDR3 sequences, more than 15% of them seen only once. Source material: blood, either unsorted or a sorted T cell fraction (not recorded which). The rearrangement links TRBV4-3 to TRBJ2-7; D unresolved. This clonotype was obtained from a human donor who was either an allogeneic HSCT recipient or a stem cell or donor lymphocyte infusion donor (not recorded which). It is not recorded whose cells these are; they may come from a transplant donor. This chain's CDR3 is CASSQDRVIAYEQYF. As DNA, the CDR3 is TGCGCCAGCAGCCAAGATAGGGTGATCGCCTACGAGCAGTACTTC.